The 10 T cell receptor beta chains in this list originate from one sample, sequenced in a study of CD8+ T cells in alopecia areata. Regarding treatment: oral pan-JAK inhibitor, 5-10 mg twice daily. Extraction and reverse transcription of RNA yielded cDNA as the sequencing template. Profiled with immunoSEQ multiplex PCR; TCRdb holds only in-frame clones, not every one. Here the sample spans roughly 190,000 clones, 50% to 60% being singletons. Sequences were derived from CD4+ T cells sorted from blood, sampled at week 4, from a patient treated with tofacitinib. These receptor sequences come from a human donor with alopecia areata.

V gene TRBV2 combines with J gene TRBJ2-1; D remains ambiguous. Germline values: CDR1 SNHLY, CDR2 FYNNEI. Between the trimmed V and J ends, which lost 7 bases and 4 bases, there was a span of 5 bases. The CDR3 runs 11 residues. The CDR3 loop is CASNPYNEQFF. In DNA form, the CDR3 reads TGTGCCAGCAACCCGTACAATGAGCAGTTCTTC.

The J gene is TRBJ1-1, the V gene TRBV6-5; 9 bases line up with TRBD1. Trimming cost V 7 bases and J 0 bases; bases outside gene matches: 3. The CDR3 runs to 14 residues. Germline CDR1 MNHEY, CDR2 SVGAGI. CDR3 residues: CASTGQGMNTEAFF. The DNA of the CDR3 is TGTGCCAGCACCGGACAGGGGATGAACACTGAAGCTTTCTTT.

This chain joins TRBV2 and TRBJ1-2; TRBD1 is a possible D gene (5 bases). This CDR3 comprises 16 residues. Germline CDR1 reads SNHLY; CDR2 reads FYNNEI. Trimming removed 3 bases at V and 4 bases at J, with 18 bases between. The CDR3 region has the DNA TGTGCCAGCAGTGAGAGCACCGGGGGGGTAGCCTATGGCTACACCTTC. Translating gives CASSESTGGVAYGYTF.

The chain recombines TRBV7-2 with TRBJ2-7, with TRBD2 as a possible D gene (6 bases). Germline lookup yields CDR1 SGHTA and CDR2 FQGNSA. Trimming removed 1 base from V and 9 bases from J, with 10 bases in between. This CDR3 spans 12 amino acids. The chain's CDR3 is CASSLDVGGQYF. The CDR3 nucleotides are TGTGCCAGCAGCTTAGATGTGGGGGGGCAGTACTTC.

This clone was detected only once. The rearrangement joins TRBV5-6 to TRBJ2-5; 9 positions match TRBD1. J was trimmed by 3 bases and V by 0 bases; bases with no gene match: 3. The CDR3 spans 15 residues. Germline CDR1 is SGHDT and CDR2 is YYEEEE. The CDR3 region has the DNA TGTGCCAGCAGCTTGGGATGGGACAGGGAAGAGACCCAGTACTTC. It specifies CASSLGWDREETQYF. Combining the CDR3 with reference TRBV5-6 and TRBJ2-5 gives the whole variable domain DAGVTQSPTHLIKTRGQQVTLRCSPKSGHDTVSWYQQALGQGPQFIFQYYEEEERQRGNFPDRFSGHQFPNYSSELNVNALLLGDSALYLCASSLGWDREETQYFGPGTRLLVL.

This rearrangement joins TRBV5-1 to TRBJ2-7, with 8 nucleotides matching TRBD1. The germline CDR1 and CDR2 sequences are SGHRS and YFSETQ. The CDR3 totals 15 residues. J lost 6 bases, V lost 4 bases, and 12 bases had no gene match. As DNA, the CDR3 is TGCGCCAGCAGCGTCAACCCCGCAGGGGGCGGCGAGCAGTACTTC. Residues: CASSVNPAGGGEQYF.

This rearrangement joins TRBV30 to TRBJ2-7; TRBD1 matches 8 bases. The CDR3 runs to 12 residues. Trimming cost V 5 bases and J 2 bases; bases outside gene matches: 2. Germline assignment: CDR1 GTSNPN and CDR2 SVGIG (reference sequence). In DNA form, the CDR3 reads TGTGCCTGGGGGACAGGCCCCTACGAGCAGTACTTC. Encoded protein: CAWGTGPYEQYF.

Only a few counts were recorded for this clone. V and J are TRBV29-1 and TRBJ1-2; 9 nucleotides line up with TRBD1. Per germline, CDR1 SQVTM and CDR2 ANQGSEA. The trim removed 7 bases at V and 6 bases at J, leaving 6 bases unmatched. The CDR3 is made up of 12 amino acids. The CDR3 is CSATGGTDGYTF. In nucleotides, the CDR3 is TGCAGCGCGACAGGGGGTACGGATGGCTACACCTTC.

The CDR3 loop reads CASSTTGGSGNTIYF. As DNA, the CDR3 is TGTGCCAGCAGCACGACAGGGGGCTCTGGAAACACCATATATTTT. The chain couples TRBV5-4 to TRBJ1-3, with 9 bases that match TRBD1. The germline V gene has CDR1 SGHNT and CDR2 YYREEE (reference sequence). After removal of 4 bases from V and 0 bases from J, the junction contained 2 bases not matched to a gene. There are 15 residues in the CDR3.

The chain joins TRBV5-1 to TRBJ1-2; D gene unclear. The CDR3 length is 14 residues. The ends were cut back, 5 bases at V and 5 bases at J, with 16 bases in the middle. CDR1 and CDR2 from the germline V gene are SGHRS and YFSETQ. The CDR3 loop is CASRREGALYGYTF. In nucleotides, the CDR3 is TGCGCCAGCAGGAGGGAGGGTGCCCTGTATGGCTACACCTTC. The full variable domain, its missing parts supplied by reference TRBV5-1 and TRBJ1-2, is KAGVTQTPRYLIKTRGQQVTLSCSPISGHRSVSWYQQTPGQGLQFLFEYFSETQRNKGNFPGRFSGRQFSNSRSEMNVSTLELGDSALYLCASRREGALYGYTFGSGTRLTVV.